This T cell receptor beta chain was captured by sequencing in a study of cytomegalovirus exposure and HLA in healthy donors. The PCR employed 60 Vbeta primers together with 13 Jbeta primers. Assay used: immunoSEQ multiplex PCR; TCRdb lists only in-frame clones, some missing. The data show about 130,000 clones, 65% to 90% seen once. The CDR3 consists of 16 residues. CDR1 and CDR2 (germline): SEHNR, FQNEAQ (reference sequence). With 4 bases removed from V and 3 bases from J, the gap between germline ends came to 18 bases. This receptor was obtained from a girl aged 2 to 9 in good health and CMV-seronegative. The sequenced sample consisted of PBMCs. This chain uses TRBV7-9 with TRBJ1-1; D is possibly TRBD1 (6 bases). The chain's CDR3 is CASSWGGLGRDTEAFF. DNA of the CDR3: TGTGCCAGCAGCTGGGGGGGGCTAGGGAGGGACACTGAAGCTTTCTTT.